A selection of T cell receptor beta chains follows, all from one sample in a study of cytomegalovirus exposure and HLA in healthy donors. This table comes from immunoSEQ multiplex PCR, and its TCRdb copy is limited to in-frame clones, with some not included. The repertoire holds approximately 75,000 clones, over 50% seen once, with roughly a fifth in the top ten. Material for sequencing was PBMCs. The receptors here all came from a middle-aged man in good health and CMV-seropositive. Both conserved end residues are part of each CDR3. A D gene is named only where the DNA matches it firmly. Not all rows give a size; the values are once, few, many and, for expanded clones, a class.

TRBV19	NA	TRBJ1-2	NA	TGTGCCAGTAGTATAAGACCCGGGGACTATGGCTACACCTTC	CASSIRPGDYGYTF
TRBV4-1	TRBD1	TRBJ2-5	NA	TGCGCCAGCAGCCCTTGGGGACAGGGCACGTTGAAAGAGACCCAGTACTTC	CASSPWGQGTLKETQYF
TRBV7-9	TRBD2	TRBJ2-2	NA	TGTGCCAGCAGCCTACTAGCGACCACCGGGGAGCTGTTTTTT	CASSLLATTGELFF
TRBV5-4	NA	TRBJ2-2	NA	TGTGCCAGCAGCGCCTCAGGGTCCCCCGGGGAGCTGTTTTTT	CASSASGSPGELFF
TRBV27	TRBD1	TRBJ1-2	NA	TGTGCCAGCAGGCCAGGACAGGGGTTGATAGCCAACTATGGCTACACCTTC	CASRPGQGLIANYGYTF
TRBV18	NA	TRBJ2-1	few	TGTGCCAGCTCACCGTCTAGCGAAGCCTACAATGAGCAGTTCTTC	CASSPSSEAYNEQFF
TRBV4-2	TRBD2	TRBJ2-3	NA	TGTGCCAGCAGCCGGACTAGCGGGGTCGCCGGGGAAGATACGCAGTATTTT	CASSRTSGVAGEDTQYF
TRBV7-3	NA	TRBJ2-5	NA	TGTGCCAGCAGCTCCCCGGAGCAAGAGACCCAGTACTTC	CASSSPEQETQYF
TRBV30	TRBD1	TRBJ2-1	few	TGTGCCGTCCGACAGGGGGCGGGTGAGCAGTTCTTC	CAVRQGAGEQFF
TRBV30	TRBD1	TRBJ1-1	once	TGTGCCTGGAGTTCGGGAGGGGGCTTCGGGCCTGAAGCTTTCTTT	CAWSSGGGFGPEAFF
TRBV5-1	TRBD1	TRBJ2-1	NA	TGCGCCAGCAGCACGGGACAGGGGCTCTATGAGCAGTTCTTC	CASSTGQGLYEQFF
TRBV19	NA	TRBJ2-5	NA	TGTGCCAGTACCGAGGCCCCCGCAGCAGAGACCCAGTACTTC	CASTEAPAAETQYF
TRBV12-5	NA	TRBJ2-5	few	TGTGCTAGTGGCCATACGTCGTTTCGCGGGACCCAGTACTTC	CASGHTSFRGTQYF
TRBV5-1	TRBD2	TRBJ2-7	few	TGCGCCAGCAGCTTCACGGGGGGGGCAAGCGTCTACGAGCAGTACTTC	CASSFTGGASVYEQYF
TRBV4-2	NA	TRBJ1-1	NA	TGTGCCAGCAGCCAACCAGGCGCCATGAACACTGAAGCTTTCTTT	CASSQPGAMNTEAFF
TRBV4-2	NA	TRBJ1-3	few	TGTGCCAGCAGCAATGGAGACTCTGGAAACACCATATATTTT	CASSNGDSGNTIYF
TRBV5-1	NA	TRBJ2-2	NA	TGCGCCAGCAGCATGGACGGGAACACCGGGGAGCTGTTTTTT	CASSMDGNTGELFF
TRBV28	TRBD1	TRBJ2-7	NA	TGTGCCAGCAGTCACTCCCCCGGGACAGGAACAGACGAGCAGTACTTC	CASSHSPGTGTDEQYF
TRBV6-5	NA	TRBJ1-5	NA	TGTGCCAGCAGTTACTCCGCGGGAGCCAATCAGCCCCAGCATTTT	CASSYSAGANQPQHF
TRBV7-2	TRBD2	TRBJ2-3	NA	TGTGCCAGCAGCTTAGCGAAGTGGCTAGCGGGGGGAGTTTTAACAGATACGCAGTATTTT	CASSLAKWLAGGVLTDTQYF
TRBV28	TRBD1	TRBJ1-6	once	TGTGCCAGCAGTTCCCCATGGACAGGGGGCAATTCACCCCTCCACTTT	CASSSPWTGGNSPLHF
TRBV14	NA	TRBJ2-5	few	TGTGCCAGCAGCCAAAACCCCAGTGGGACCCAGTACTTC	CASSQNPSGTQYF
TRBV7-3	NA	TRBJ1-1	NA	TGTGCCAGCAGCTTGGGGGAGGGGAGCACTGAAGCTTTCTTT	CASSLGEGSTEAFF
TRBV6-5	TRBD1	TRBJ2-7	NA	TGTGCCAGCAGTCCTAGGGACAGGCTGTACTACGAGCAGTACTTC	CASSPRDRLYYEQYF
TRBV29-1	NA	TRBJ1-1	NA	TGCAGCGTGACACCGGGACAAGACACTGAAGCTTTCTTT	CSVTPGQDTEAFF
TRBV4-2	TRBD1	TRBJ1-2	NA	TGTGCCAGCAGCCAAGACCAGACAGGGGGGGACTATGGCTACACCTTC	CASSQDQTGGDYGYTF
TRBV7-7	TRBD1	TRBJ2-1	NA	TGTGCTAGCAGCCAGGGACAGACCAATGAGCAGTTCTTC	CASSQGQTNEQFF
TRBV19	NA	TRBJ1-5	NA	TGTGCCAGTAGCCTCTCCAAGGGCTACCGGTTTGGAGGTAATCAGCCCCAGCATTTT	CASSLSKGYRFGGNQPQHF
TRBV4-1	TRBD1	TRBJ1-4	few	TGCGCCAGCAGCGACAGGGATGGGGAAAAACTGTTTTTT	CASSDRDGEKLFF
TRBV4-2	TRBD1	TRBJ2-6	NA	TGTGCCAGCAATATACCGGGACAGGGGGCTGGAGGGGCCAACGTCCTGACTTTC	CASNIPGQGAGGANVLTF
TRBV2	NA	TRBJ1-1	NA	TGTGCCAGCAGGGTGTGGGGGGGCACTGAAGCTTTCTTT	CASRVWGGTEAFF
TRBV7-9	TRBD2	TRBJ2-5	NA	TGTGCCAGCAGCTTAGTTAGCGGGGGTGAGACCCAGTACTTC	CASSLVSGGETQYF
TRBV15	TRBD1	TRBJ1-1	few	TGTGCCACCAGCAGTGGACAGGGGTGGAAAGCTTTCTTT	CATSSGQGWKAFF
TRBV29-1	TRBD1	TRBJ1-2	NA	TGCAGCGTTGATTTCGGACAGGGGGGAGGCTACACCTTC	CSVDFGQGGGYTF
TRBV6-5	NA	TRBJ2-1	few	TGTGCCAGCAGAGAGACCCGCAGGGTCAATGAGCAGTTCTTC	CASRETRRVNEQFF
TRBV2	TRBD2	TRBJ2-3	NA	TGTGCCAGCAGTGACCCGCTACAAAAGCGGGGGGATAGCACAGATACGCAGTATTTT	CASSDPLQKRGDSTDTQYF
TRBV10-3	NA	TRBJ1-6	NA	TGTGCCATCAGTGAGCCCACGGGACAAAATTCACCCCTCCACTTT	CAISEPTGQNSPLHF
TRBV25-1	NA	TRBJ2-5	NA	TGTGCCAGCAGTGACCCTATCCAAGAGACCCAGTACTTC	CASSDPIQETQYF
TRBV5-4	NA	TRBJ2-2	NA	TGTGCCAGCAGCCCAAGGTCTGACTCCAGGAACACCGGGGAGCTGTTTTTT	CASSPRSDSRNTGELFF
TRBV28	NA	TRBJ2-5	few	TGTGCCACTCAAAGAGGAGGGGGCACCCAGTACTTC	CATQRGGGTQYF
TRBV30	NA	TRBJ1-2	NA	TGTGCCTTATCCGGGGGGGCTCCCAACTATGGCTACACCTTC	CALSGGAPNYGYTF
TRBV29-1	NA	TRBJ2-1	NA	TGCAGCGTTGGACCCAGCTTGGAGAATGAGCAGTTCTTC	CSVGPSLENEQFF
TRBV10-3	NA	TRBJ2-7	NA	TGTGCCATCAGTGAGATGAATCAAGGCAGGTACGAGCAGTACTTC	CAISEMNQGRYEQYF
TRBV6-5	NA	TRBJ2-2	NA	TGTGCCAGCAGTCCGAACCCTACAGGGCTGGAGCTGTTTTTT	CASSPNPTGLELFF
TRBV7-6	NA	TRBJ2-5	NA	TGTGCCAGCAGCCCCCTCTCGGGATCGTACCAAGAGACCCAGTACTTC	CASSPLSGSYQETQYF
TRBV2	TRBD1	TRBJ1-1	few	TGTGCCAGCAGTGTCAGGGGGCACGCTGAAGCTTTCTTT	CASSVRGHAEAFF
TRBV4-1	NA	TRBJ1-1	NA	TGCGCCAGCGTCCGCGGAACTGAAGCTTTCTTT	CASVRGTEAFF
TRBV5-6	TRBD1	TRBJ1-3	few	TGTGCCAGCAGCTACCTGACAGGGGGCTTCGGAAACACCATATATTTT	CASSYLTGGFGNTIYF
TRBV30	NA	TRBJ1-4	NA	TGTGCCTGGACGGAGGGAGATGGTAAACTGTTTTTT	CAWTEGDGKLFF
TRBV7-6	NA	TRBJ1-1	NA	TGTGCCAGCAGACCAAGAACCGGGACAATCGTCGGTACTGAAGCTTTCTTT	CASRPRTGTIVGTEAFF
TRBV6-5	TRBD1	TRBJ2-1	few	TGTGCCAGCAGTTACGGGACAGGGGGCTTTGAGCAGTTCTTC	CASSYGTGGFEQFF
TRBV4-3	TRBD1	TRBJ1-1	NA	TGCGCCAGCAGCCAAGTCAGGGGGCGAACTGAAGCTTTCTTT	CASSQVRGRTEAFF
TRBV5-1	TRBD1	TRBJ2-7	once	TGCGCCAGCAGCTTACCGGGACAGGGGGCCGAGCAGTACTTC	CASSLPGQGAEQYF
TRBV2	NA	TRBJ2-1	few	TGTGCCAGCAGTAGGGAGCGGATCAATGAGCAGTTCTTC	CASSRERINEQFF
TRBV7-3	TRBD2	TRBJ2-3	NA	TGTGCCAGCAGCTATAACGGGGGAGGGCGCGTGCCAGATACGCAGTATTTT	CASSYNGGGRVPDTQYF
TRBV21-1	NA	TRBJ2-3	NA	TGTGCCAGCAGCAGTCGGGGGTGCCCAGATACGCAGTATTTT	CASSSRGCPDTQYF
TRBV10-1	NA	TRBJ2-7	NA	TGCGCCAGCAGGGACGACAGAGGTCGAAGCTCCTACGAGCAGTACTTC	CASRDDRGRSSYEQYF
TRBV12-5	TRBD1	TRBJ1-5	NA	TGTGCTAGTGGTTTCCCAGGGGGCTTCAATCAGCCCCAGCATTTT	CASGFPGGFNQPQHF
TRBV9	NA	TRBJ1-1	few	TGTGCCAGCAGCCCCAGCACAGGATCAGGGGTTGAAGCTTTCTTT	CASSPSTGSGVEAFF